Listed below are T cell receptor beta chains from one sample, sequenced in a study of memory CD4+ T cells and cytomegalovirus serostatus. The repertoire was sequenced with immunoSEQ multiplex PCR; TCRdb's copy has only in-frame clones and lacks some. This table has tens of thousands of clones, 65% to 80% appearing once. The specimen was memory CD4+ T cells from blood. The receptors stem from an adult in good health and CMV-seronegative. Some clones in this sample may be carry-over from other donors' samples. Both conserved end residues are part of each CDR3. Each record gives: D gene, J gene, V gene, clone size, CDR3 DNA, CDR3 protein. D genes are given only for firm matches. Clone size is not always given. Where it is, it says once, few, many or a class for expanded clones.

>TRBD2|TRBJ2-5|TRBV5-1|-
TGCGCCAGCAGCTTGGAAATAGCGGGGGCAAAAGAGACCCAGTACTTC
CASSLEIAGAKETQYF
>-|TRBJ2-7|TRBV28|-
TGTGCCAGCACTACAGGGAGGGCCGAGCAGTACTTC
CASTTGRAEQYF
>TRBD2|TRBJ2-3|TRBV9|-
TGTGCCAGTAATACCGGACTAGAAGTAGATACGCAGTATTTT
CASNTGLEVDTQYF
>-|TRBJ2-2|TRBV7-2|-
TGTGCCAGCAGCCATCTCCAGGCTCGGAACGCCGGGGAGCTGTTTTTT
CASSHLQARNAGELFF
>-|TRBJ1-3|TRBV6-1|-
TGTGCCGGCATATCTGGAAACACCATATATTTT
CAGISGNTIYF
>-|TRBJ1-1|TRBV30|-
TGTGCCTGGAGTGTACATTCCAACACTGAAGCTTTCTTT
CAWSVHSNTEAFF
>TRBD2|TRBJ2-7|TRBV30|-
TGTGCCTGGAGATCACTAGCGGGGGTCTACGAGCAGTACTTC
CAWRSLAGVYEQYF
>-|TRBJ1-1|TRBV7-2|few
TGTGCCAGCAGCTTATTTGTGTTGAACACTGAAGCTTTCTTT
CASSLFVLNTEAFF
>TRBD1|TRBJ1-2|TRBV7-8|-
TGTGCCAGCAGCTTATCAACCCACTCGGGACAGTATGGCTACACCTTC
CASSLSTHSGQYGYTF
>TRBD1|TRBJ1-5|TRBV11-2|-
TGTGCCAGCAGTCGGGGACAGGGATGGGGTCAGCCCCAGCATTTT
CASSRGQGWGQPQHF
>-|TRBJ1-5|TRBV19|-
TGTGCCAGTAGTATAGAGCAGTGGGGCGGGGGCAATCAGCCCCAGCATTTT
CASSIEQWGGGNQPQHF
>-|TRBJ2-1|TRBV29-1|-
TGCAGCGGAGATCGGGACGGAATAAACAATGAGCAGTTCTTC
CSGDRDGINNEQFF
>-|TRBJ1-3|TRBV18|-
TGTGCCAGCTCACCACCGGCAGGGCTGGGAAACACCATATATTTT
CASSPPAGLGNTIYF
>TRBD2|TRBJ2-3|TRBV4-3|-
TGCGCCAGCAGCCAAACTAGCGGGGGGCCCGGAGATACGCAGTATTTT
CASSQTSGGPGDTQYF
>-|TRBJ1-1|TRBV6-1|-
TGTGCCAGCAGTGATGGGGGAAGGAGGACTGAAGCTTTCTTT
CASSDGGRRTEAFF
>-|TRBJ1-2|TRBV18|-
TGTGCCAGCTCACCAAGGGAGGCTCAAAGCTACACCTTC
CASSPREAQSYTF
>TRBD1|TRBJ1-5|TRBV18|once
TGTGCCAGCTCACCAACCGGGACAGACCAATATAGCAATCAGCCCCAGCATTTT
CASSPTGTDQYSNQPQHF
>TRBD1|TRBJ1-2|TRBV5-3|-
TGTGCCAGAAGCTTGAAGGTCAGGGGGCCGCGTTATGGCTACACCTTC
CARSLKVRGPRYGYTF
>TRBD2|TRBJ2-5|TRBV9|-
TGTGCCAGCAGCACCCTGGGACTAGCGGAGGAGACCCAGTACTTC
CASSTLGLAEETQYF
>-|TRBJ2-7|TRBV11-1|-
TGTGCCAGCAGCCCGCGACGGAGGGCCGCTCGGGACGAGCAGTACTTC
CASSPRRRAARDEQYF
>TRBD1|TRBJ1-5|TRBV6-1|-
TGTGCCAGCAGACGAGACAGGGGCAGCCAGCCCCAGCATTTT
CASRRDRGSQPQHF
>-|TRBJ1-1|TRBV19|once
TGTGCCAGTAGTATGAGGCTAACAGGGCGACGGGGCACTGAAGCTTTCTTT
CASSMRLTGRRGTEAFF
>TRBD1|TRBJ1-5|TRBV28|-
TGTGCCAGCAGTTTGGGACAGGGAGCCCCTCAGCCCCAGCATTTT
CASSLGQGAPQPQHF
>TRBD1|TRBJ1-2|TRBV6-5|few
TGTGCCAGCAGCCGTAACAGGGGCTATGGCTACACCTTC
CASSRNRGYGYTF
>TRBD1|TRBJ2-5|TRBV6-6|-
TGTGCCAGCACCCCGAAGGGGGCAATGGAGACCCAGTACTTC
CASTPKGAMETQYF
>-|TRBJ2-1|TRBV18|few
TGTGCCAGCTCACCATTGCGGGGTGGACGAAATGAGCAGTTCTTC
CASSPLRGGRNEQFF
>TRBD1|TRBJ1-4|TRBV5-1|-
TGCGCCAGCAGCACCGGACAGGGAAATGAAAAACTGTTTTTT
CASSTGQGNEKLFF
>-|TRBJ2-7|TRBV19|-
TGTGCCAGTAGTATAGGGGACAACTACGAGCAGTACTTC
CASSIGDNYEQYF
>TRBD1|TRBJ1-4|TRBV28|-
TGTGCCAGCAGGACAGGGAAGGTGAAACTGTTTTTT
CASRTGKVKLFF
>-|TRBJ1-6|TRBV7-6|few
TGTGCCAGCAGCTTCAGACTGGATAATTCACCCCTCCACTTT
CASSFRLDNSPLHF
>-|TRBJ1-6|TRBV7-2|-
TGTGCCAGCAGCCAAGGGAATAATAATTCACCCCTCCACTTT
CASSQGNNNSPLHF
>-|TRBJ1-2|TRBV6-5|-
TGTGCCAGCAGTTACGAAGGGTATAACTATGGCTACACCTTC
CASSYEGYNYGYTF
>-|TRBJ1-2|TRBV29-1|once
TGCAGCGTTACAGGGTACCAGGGTGGCTACACCTTC
CSVTGYQGGYTF
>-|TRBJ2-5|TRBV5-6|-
TGTGCCAGCAGCTTGGCCGGGGAGCATTGGGAGACCCAGTACTTC
CASSLAGEHWETQYF
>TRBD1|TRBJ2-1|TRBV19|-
TGTGCCAGTAGTATAGAACACAGGGGAAGCAGGGAGCAGTTCTTC
CASSIEHRGSREQFF
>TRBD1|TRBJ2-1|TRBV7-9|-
TGTGCCAGCAACGGACAGGTGAGCTCCTACAATGAGCAGTTCTTC
CASNGQVSSYNEQFF
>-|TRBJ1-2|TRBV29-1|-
TGCAGCGTCCCCGAGGCCCTTGCCAGTTTCACCTTC
CSVPEALASFTF
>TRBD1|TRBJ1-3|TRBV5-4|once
TGTGCCAGCCACTCTAACAACAGGGGGGTCTCTGGAAACACCATATATTTT
CASHSNNRGVSGNTIYF
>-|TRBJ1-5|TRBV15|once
TGTGCCACCAGCAGGGGTTTGGGAACTAATAGCAATCAGCCCCAGCATTTT
CATSRGLGTNSNQPQHF
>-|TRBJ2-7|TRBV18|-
TGTGCCAGCTCACCATCGGCAGGGGAGGGCGAGCAGTACTTC
CASSPSAGEGEQYF
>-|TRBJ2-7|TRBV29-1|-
TGCAGCGTTGAATCAGGGGCGGCATACGAGCAGTACTTC
CSVESGAAYEQYF
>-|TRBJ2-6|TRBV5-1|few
TGCGCCAGCAGCTTGGTGGGGTATGGGGCCAACGTCCTGACTTTC
CASSLVGYGANVLTF
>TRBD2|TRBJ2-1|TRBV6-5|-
TGTGCCAGCAGTCGGCGGGGGGCCACGGAGCAGTTCTTC
CASSRRGATEQFF
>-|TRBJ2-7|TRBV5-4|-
TGTGCCAGCAGCTCCGGTTCTACTATGGGGTCCTACGAGCAGTACTTC
CASSSGSTMGSYEQYF
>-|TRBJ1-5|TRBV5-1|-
TGCGCCAGCAGTGGCGGCGCGGGGGAGAATCAGCCCCAGCATTTT
CASSGGAGENQPQHF
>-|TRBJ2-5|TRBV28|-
TGTGCCAGCAGTTTCGCAGGGAACCAGGAGACCCAGTACTTC
CASSFAGNQETQYF
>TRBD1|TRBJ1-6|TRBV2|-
TGTGCCAGCAGTGAACGGCAGGGGGCATCGAATTCACCCCTCCACTTT
CASSERQGASNSPLHF
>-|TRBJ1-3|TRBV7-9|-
TGTGCCAGCAGCTTAGTAGGGCTTGGAAACACCATATATTTT
CASSLVGLGNTIYF
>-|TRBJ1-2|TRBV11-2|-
TGTGCCAGCAGCCCCGTATCGGGGACTATCCAGATGATACACTATGGCTACACCTTC
CASSPVSGTIQMIHYGYTF
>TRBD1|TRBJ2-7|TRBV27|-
TGTGCCAGCAGTTTATCGTTCCGGACAGGGGTGACCTACGAGCAGTACTTC
CASSLSFRTGVTYEQYF
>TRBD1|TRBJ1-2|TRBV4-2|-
TGTGCCAGCAGCCAAGGACAGGGGCGGTCCTATGGCTACACCTTC
CASSQGQGRSYGYTF
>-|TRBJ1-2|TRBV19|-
TGTGCCAGTAGTATAAGAGAGGGGGGACGGAACTATGGCTACACCTTC
CASSIREGGRNYGYTF
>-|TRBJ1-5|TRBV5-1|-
TGCGCCAGCAGCTTAGATCCAAAGGGCAATCAGCCCCAGCATTTT
CASSLDPKGNQPQHF
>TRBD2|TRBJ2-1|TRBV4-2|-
TGTGCCAGCAGCCAAGGACTAGCGGATTACAATGAGCAGTTCTTC
CASSQGLADYNEQFF
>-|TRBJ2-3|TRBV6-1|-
TGTGCCAGCAGTGAGTTCTCTCGTACCCCCACAGATACGCAGTATTTT
CASSEFSRTPTDTQYF
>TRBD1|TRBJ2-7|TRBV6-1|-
TGTGCCAGCAGTGTGACAGGGATGAGCTCCTACGAGCAGTACTTC
CASSVTGMSSYEQYF
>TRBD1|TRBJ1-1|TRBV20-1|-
TGCAGTGCCGGCCCGGACAGGGAGGCTTTCTTT
CSAGPDREAFF
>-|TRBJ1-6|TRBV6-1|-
TGTGCCAGCAGTGAAGCAGGCGGGTATAATTCACCCCTCCACTTT
CASSEAGGYNSPLHF
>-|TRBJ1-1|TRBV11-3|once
TGTGCCAGCAGCTTAAGGGTCGCGAACACTGAAGCTTTCTTT
CASSLRVANTEAFF